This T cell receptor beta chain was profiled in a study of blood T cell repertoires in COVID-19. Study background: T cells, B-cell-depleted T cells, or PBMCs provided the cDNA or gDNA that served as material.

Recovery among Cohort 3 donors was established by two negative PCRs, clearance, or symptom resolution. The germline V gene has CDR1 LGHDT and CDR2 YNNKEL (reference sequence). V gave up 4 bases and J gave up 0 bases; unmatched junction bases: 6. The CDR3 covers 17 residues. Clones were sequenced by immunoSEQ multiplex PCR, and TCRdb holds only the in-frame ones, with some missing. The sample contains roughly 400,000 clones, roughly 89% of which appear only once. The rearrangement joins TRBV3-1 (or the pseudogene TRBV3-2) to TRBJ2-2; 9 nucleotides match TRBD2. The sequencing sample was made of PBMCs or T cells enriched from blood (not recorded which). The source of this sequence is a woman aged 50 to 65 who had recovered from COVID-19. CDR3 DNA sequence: TGTGCCAGCAGCCCTCTAGCGGGGCGAACGAACACCGGGGAGCTGTTTTTT. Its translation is CASSPLAGRTNTGELFF.